This T cell receptor (beta chain) was found in a study of identical twins. This CDR3 comprises 15 residues. Germline CDR1 and CDR2: LGHDT and YNNKEL (reference sequence). Trimming left V 3 bases short and J 4 bases short, with 15 bases between. This clonotype was picked up many times. TCRdb independently ran MiXCR on the 5' RACE reads; one entry per CDR3 protein. The sample lists 550,000 to 800,000 distinct CDR3 sequences, 7.1% occurring once. These data are also associated with another study on yellow fever vaccine responses in identical twins.

This sequence was found in a woman between 18 and 29 years old in good health. The sample was PBMCs. The chain recombines TRBV3-1 with TRBJ1-2, with D possibly matching TRBD1 (5 bases). CDR3 in amino acids: CASSHYGGTGYGYTF. In nucleotides, the CDR3 is TGTGCCAGCAGCCACTATGGCGGAACAGGCTATGGCTACACCTTC.